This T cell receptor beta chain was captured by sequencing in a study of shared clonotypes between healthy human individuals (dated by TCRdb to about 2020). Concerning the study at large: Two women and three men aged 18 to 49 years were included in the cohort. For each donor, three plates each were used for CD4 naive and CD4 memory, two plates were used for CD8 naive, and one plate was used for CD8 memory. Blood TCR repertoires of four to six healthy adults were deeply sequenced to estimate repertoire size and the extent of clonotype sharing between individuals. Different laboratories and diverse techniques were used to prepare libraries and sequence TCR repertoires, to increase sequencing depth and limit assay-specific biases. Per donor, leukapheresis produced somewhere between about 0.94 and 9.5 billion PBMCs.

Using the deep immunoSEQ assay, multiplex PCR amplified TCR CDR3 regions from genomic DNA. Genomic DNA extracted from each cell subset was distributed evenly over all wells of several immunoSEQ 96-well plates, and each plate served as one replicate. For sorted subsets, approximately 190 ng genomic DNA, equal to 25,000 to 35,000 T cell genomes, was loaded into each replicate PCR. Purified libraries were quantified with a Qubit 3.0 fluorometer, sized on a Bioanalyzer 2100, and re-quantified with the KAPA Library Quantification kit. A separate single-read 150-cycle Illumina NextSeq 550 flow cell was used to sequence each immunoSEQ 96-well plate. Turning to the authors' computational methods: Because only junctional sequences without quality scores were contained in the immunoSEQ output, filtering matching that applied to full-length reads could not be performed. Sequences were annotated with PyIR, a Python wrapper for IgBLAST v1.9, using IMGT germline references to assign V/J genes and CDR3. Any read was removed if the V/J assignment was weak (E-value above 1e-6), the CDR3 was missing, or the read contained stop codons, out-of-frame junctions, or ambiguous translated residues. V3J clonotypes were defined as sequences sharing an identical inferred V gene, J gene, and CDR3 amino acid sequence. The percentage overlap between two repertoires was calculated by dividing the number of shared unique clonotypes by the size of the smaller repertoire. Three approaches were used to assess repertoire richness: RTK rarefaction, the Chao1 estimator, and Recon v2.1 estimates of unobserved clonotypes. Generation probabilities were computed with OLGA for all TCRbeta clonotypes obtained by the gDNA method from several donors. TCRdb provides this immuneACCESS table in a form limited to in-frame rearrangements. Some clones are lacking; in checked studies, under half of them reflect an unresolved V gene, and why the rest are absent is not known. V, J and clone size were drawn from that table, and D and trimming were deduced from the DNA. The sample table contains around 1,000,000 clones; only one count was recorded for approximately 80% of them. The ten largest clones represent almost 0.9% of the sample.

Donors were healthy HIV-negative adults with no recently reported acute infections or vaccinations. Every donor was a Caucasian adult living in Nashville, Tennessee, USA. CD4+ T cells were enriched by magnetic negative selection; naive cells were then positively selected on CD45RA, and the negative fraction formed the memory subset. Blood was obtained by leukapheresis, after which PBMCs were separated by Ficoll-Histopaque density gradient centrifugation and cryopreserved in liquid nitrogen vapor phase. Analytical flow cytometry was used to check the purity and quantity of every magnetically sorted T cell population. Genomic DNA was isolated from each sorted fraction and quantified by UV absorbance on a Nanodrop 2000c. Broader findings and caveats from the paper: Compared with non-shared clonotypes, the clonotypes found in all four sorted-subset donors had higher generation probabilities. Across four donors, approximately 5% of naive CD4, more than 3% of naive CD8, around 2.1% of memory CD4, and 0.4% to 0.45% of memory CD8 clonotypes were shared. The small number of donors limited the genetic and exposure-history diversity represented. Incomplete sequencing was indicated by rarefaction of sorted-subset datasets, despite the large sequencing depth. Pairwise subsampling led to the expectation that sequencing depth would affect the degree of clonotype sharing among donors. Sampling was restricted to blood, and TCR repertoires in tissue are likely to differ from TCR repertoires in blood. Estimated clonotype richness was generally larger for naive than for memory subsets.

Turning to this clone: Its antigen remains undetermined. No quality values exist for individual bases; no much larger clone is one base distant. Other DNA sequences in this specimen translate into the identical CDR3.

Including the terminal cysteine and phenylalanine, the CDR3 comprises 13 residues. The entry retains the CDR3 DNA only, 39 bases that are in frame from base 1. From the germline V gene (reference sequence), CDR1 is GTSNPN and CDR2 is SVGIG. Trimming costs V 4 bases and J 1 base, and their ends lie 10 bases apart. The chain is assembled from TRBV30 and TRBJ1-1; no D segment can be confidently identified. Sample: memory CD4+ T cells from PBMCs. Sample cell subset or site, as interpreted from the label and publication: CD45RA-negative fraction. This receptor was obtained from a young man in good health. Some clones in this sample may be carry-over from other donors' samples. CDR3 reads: CAWILRRNTEAFF. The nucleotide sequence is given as TGTGCCTGGATATTGCGGCGGAACACTGAAGCTTTCTTT.